A single sample gave rise to the 18 T cell receptor beta chains below, sequenced in a study of blood T cell repertoires in COVID-19. Libraries were prepared by immunoSEQ multiplex PCR; TCRdb keeps only in-frame clonotypes and omits some of them. The data contain some 150,000 clones, approximately 80% of them singletons. Sequenced: PBMCs or T cells enriched from blood (not recorded which). These receptors were obtained from a man in his fifties or sixties who had recovered from COVID-19.

This clone is medium-sized. The J gene is TRBJ1-5, the V gene TRBV6-1; 7 nucleotides agree with TRBD1. The V gene end was trimmed by 3 bases and the J gene end by 0 bases; junction bases not matched to a gene: 14. The CDR3 is made up of 19 amino acids. The germline V gene encodes CDR1 MNHNS and CDR2 SASEGT. The CDR3 reads CASSDETGSYSYSNQPQHF. The CDR3 nucleotides are TGTGCCAGCAGTGACGAGACAGGGTCATACAGTTATAGCAATCAGCCCCAGCATTTT.

The chain recombines TRBV18 with TRBJ1-5; 12 nucleotides align to TRBD1. The V gene's germline CDR1 is KGHSH and CDR2 LQKENI. The CDR3 is made up of 18 amino acids. V lost 3 bases to trimming and J lost 11 bases; unmatched junction nucleotides: 17. In DNA form, the CDR3 reads TGTGCCAGCTCACCGGGAGCGGGACAGGGGGCGGTCGGCGCGGCCCAGCATTTT. Protein product: CASSPGAGQGAVGAAQHF.

The CDR3 DNA reads TGTGCCAGCAGCTTAGATAAGGCAGGTCCCCGAGACGGCTACACCTTC. Translating it yields CASSLDKAGPRDGYTF. V is TRBV11-2 and J is TRBJ1-2, with no clear D. The CDR3 is 16 amino acids. Germline CDR1 and CDR2: SGHAT and FQNNGV. Between the trimmed V and J ends, which lost 0 bases and 8 bases, there was a span of 19 bases.

There are a few counts of this clone. V and J are TRBV24-1 and TRBJ2-2; D possibly corresponds to TRBD1 (6 bases). There are 15 residues in the CDR3. The V end lost 5 bases, the J end lost 4 bases, and 13 bases lay between the germline ends. The germline V gene has CDR1 KGHDR and CDR2 SFDVKD. The CDR3 is CATSALDSPTGELFF. The CDR3 coding sequence is TGTGCCACCAGTGCCCTGGACAGCCCCACCGGGGAGCTGTTTTTT.

J is TRBJ1-1 and V is TRBV9; D possibly corresponds to TRBD1 (5 bases). Trimming removed 0 bases at V and 2 bases at J, with 11 bases between. Germline V gene sequence: CDR1 SGDLS, CDR2 YYNGEE. The CDR3 is 15 residues long. CDR3 residues: CASSVAQGFNTEAFF. DNA for the CDR3: TGTGCCAGCAGCGTAGCTCAGGGTTTCAACACTGAAGCTTTCTTT.

This rearrangement joins TRBV5-1 to TRBJ1-2; possibly TRBD1 for D (6 bases). V shed 4 bases and J shed 5 bases, with 15 bases lying between them. The CDR3 spans 14 residues. The V gene's germline CDR1 is SGHRS and CDR2 YFSETQ. The CDR3 sequence: CASSPDSSEYGYTF. The CDR3 DNA sequence: TGCGCCAGCAGCCCGGACAGTTCCGAGTATGGCTACACCTTC.

This clone was counted a few times. The chain carries TRBV16 and TRBJ1-4; perhaps TRBD1 as D (5 bases). Per the germline V gene, CDR1 is KGHSY and CDR2 is FQNENV. This CDR3 is built from 15 residues. Trimming removed 3 bases at V and 7 bases at J, with 15 bases between. CDR3: CASSHPGVFSEKLFF. The CDR3 DNA reads as TGTGCCAGCAGCCACCCGGGGGTTTTCAGTGAAAAACTGTTTTTT.

The chain has TRBV12-3 or TRBV12-4 and TRBJ2-3; no clear D. This CDR3 spans 11 amino acids. V was shortened by 6 bases and J by 8 bases, with 9 bases between the two germline ends. The CDR3, as DNA: TGTGCCAGCAGCCTAGTAGGTACGCAGTATTTT. The encoded protein is CASSLVGTQYF.

J is TRBJ1-1 and V is TRBV7-2, with a weak D call TRBD1 (6 bases). Germline CDR1 and CDR2: SGHTA and FQGNSA. The CDR3 is made up of 12 amino acids. V was pared by 6 bases and J by 7 bases, with 12 bases between. CDR3 sequence reads: CASRIKQGEAFF. Written as DNA, the CDR3 is TGTGCCAGCAGGATCAAACAGGGTGAAGCTTTCTTT. Full variable domain (rest looked up from reference TRBV7-2 and TRBJ1-1): GAGVSQSPSNKVTEKGKDVELRCDPISGHTALYWYRQSLGQGLEFLIYFQGNSAPDKSGLPSDRFSAERTGGSVSTLTIQRTQQEDSAVYLCASRIKQGEAFFGQGTRLTVV.

V is TRBV7-2 and J is TRBJ2-7; TRBD2 is a possible D gene (5 bases). The CDR3 runs to 13 residues. The ends were cut back, 1 base at V and 6 bases at J, with 10 bases in the middle. Germline V gene sequence: CDR1 SGHTA, CDR2 FQGNSA. The CDR3 DNA is TGTGCCAGCAGCTTAGGAGAGGGAGCCGAGCAGTACTTC. Protein sequence: CASSLGEGAEQYF.

This chain uses TRBV6-5 with TRBJ1-5, with D perhaps matching TRBD1 (6 bases). Germline lookup yields CDR1 MNHEY and CDR2 SVGAGI. Trimming took off 6 bases at V and 1 base at J, with 13 bases between the two ends. The CDR3 totals 15 residues. The CDR3 loop reads CASSWGGASNQPQHF. The CDR3 DNA sequence: TGTGCCAGCAGCTGGGGGGGGGCCAGCAATCAGCCCCAGCATTTT.

This chain links TRBV7-3 with TRBJ1-1; 7 bases agree with TRBD1. CDR3 length equals 13 residues. The junction had 0 bases not matched to a gene; V was cut back by 2 bases and J by 3 bases. Per the germline V gene, CDR1 is SGHTA and CDR2 is FQGTGA. This chain's CDR3 is CASSLDRDTEAFF. The CDR3 region has the DNA TGTGCCAGCAGCTTAGACAGGGACACTGAAGCTTTCTTT. Full variable domain (outside the CDR3, taken from reference TRBV7-3 and TRBJ1-1): GAGVSQTPSNKVTEKGKYVELRCDPISGHTALYWYRQSLGQGPEFLIYFQGTGAADDSGLPNDRFFAVRPEGSVSTLKIQRTERGDSAVYLCASSLDRDTEAFFGQGTRLTVV.

This clone was detected only once. The chain is built from TRBV15 and TRBJ2-3; the D gene is possibly TRBD1 (5 bases). The CDR3 extends over 12 amino acids. V was pared by 5 bases and J by 7 bases, with 10 bases between. Germline CDR1 is LNHNV and CDR2 is YYDKDF (reference sequence). CDR3 sequence (DNA): TGTGCCACCAGCCCGCGACAGAATACGCAGTATTTT. Protein: CATSPRQNTQYF. Full variable domain (outside the CDR3, taken from reference TRBV15 and TRBJ2-3): DAMVIQNPRYQVTQFGKPVTLSCSQTLNHNVMYWYQQKSSQAPKLLFHYYDKDFNNEADTPDNFQSRRPNTSFCFLDIRSPGLGDTAMYLCATSPRQNTQYFGPGTRLTVL.

V is TRBV7-2 and J is TRBJ2-6; D unclear. The CDR3 spans 15 residues. V lost 5 bases, J lost 0 bases, and 8 bases lay in between. CDR1 SGHTA and CDR2 FQGNSA come from the germline V gene. CDR3 region: CASSDRLSGANVLTF. CDR3 nucleotide sequence: TGTGCCAGCAGCGACCGACTCTCTGGGGCCAACGTCCTGACTTTC.

The rearrangement uses TRBV12-5 and TRBJ1-1; tentatively, D is TRBD1 (6 bases). Germline CDR1 is LGHNT and CDR2 is FRNRAP. Trimming cost V 8 bases and J 2 bases, with 15 bases left between them. The CDR3 length is 14 residues. CDR3 coding DNA: TGTGCTAGTACCTTTCGGACAGACAACACTGAAGCTTTCTTT. Translating it yields CASTFRTDNTEAFF.

The chain couples TRBV14 to TRBJ1-2; TRBD1 is a possible D gene (5 bases). CDR1 is SGHDN and CDR2 is FVKESK in the germline V gene. The CDR3 loop spans 18 amino acids. Trimming shortened V by 0 bases and J by 1 base, and 18 bases separated the two germline ends. This CDR3 is CASSQDVGLRAVNYGYTF. CDR3 in DNA: TGTGCCAGCAGCCAAGATGTGGGACTTAGGGCTGTTAACTATGGCTACACCTTC.

This clone was recorded a few times. J is TRBJ1-2 and V is TRBV19; 8 nucleotides agree with TRBD1. J gave up 4 bases and V 0 bases, and 13 bases lay outside the gene matches. The CDR3 consists of 18 residues. Germline V lookup: CDR1 LNHDA, CDR2 SQIVND (reference sequence). The CDR3 coding sequence is TGTGCCAGTAGTATAGATACCCTCCTCCGACAGGGGAGCTATGGCTACACCTTC. It encodes CASSIDTLLRQGSYGYTF.

The V call is TRBV9, the J call TRBJ2-3, with TRBD1 matching over 9 bases. This CDR3 contains 15 residues. V was clipped by 1 base and J by 3 bases; unmatched bases: 3. Germline V gives CDR1 SGDLS, CDR2 YYNGEE. CDR3 DNA sequence: TGTGCCAGCAGCGTATACGACAGGGGGACAGATACGCAGTATTTT. It yields the protein CASSVYDRGTDTQYF. Full variable domain (remainder filled in from reference TRBV9 and TRBJ2-3): DSGVTQTPKHLITATGQRVTLRCSPRSGDLSVYWYQQSLDQGLQFLIQYYNGEERAKGNILERFSAQQFPDLHSELNLSSLELGDSALYFCASSVYDRGTDTQYFGPGTRLTVL.